This T cell receptor (beta chain) derives from a study of shared clonotypes between healthy human individuals. Measured with immunoSEQ multiplex PCR; TCRdb has only the in-frame clones, and not every one. This table has about 2 million clones, over 85% appearing once. Naive CD8 cells lacked CD45RO, underwent positive selection for CCR7 and left out terminally differentiated effector memory CD45RA+ cells. Study-wide results and caveats: Sampling involved blood alone; tissue repertoires likely differ.

This CDR3 region has 14 residues. Per the germline V gene, CDR1 is MNHEY and CDR2 is SVGAGI. V was cut by 0 bases and J by 5 bases, with 10 bases left in between. For this clone: Its target is unknown. In the same sample, other DNA sequences code for this CDR3.

The sequenced material came from naive CD8+ T cells sorted from blood. The genes are TRBV6-5 and TRBJ1-2; D ambiguous. This TCR was sampled from a man between 18 and 29 years old in good health. The CDR3 bases are TGTGCCAGCAGTTACTCGAAAGGCAGTTATGGCTACACCTTC. It encodes CASSYSKGSYGYTF.